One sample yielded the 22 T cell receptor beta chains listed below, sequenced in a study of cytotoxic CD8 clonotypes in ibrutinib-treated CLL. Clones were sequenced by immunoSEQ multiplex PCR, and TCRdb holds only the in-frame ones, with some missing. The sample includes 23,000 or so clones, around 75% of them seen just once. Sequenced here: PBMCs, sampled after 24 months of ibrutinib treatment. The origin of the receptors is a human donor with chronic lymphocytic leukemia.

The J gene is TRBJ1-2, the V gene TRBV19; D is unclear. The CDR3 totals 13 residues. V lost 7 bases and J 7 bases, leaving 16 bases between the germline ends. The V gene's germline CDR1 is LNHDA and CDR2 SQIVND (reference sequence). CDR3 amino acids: CASTILGKPGYTF. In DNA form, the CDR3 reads TGTGCCAGTACCATTCTTGGGAAGCCTGGCTACACCTTC.

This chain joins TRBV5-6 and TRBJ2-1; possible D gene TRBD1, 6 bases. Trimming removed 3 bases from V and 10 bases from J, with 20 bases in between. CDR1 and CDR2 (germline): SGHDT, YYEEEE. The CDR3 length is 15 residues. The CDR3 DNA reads TGTGCCAGCAGCTCCCTAGACAGGTCGGTCAGGGAGCAGTTCTTC. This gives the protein CASSSLDRSVREQFF.

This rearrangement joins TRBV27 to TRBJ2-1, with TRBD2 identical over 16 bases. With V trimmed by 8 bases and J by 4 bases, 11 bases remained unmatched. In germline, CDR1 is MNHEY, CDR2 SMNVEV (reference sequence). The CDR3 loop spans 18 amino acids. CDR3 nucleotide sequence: TGTGCCAGCCGTACTTATGGGACTAGCGGGGGGGTTTACAATGAGCAGTTCTTC. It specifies CASRTYGTSGGVYNEQFF.

As DNA, the CDR3 is TGTGCCAGCAGCGTAGGACTTGGCGGGGGGGCAGATACGCAGTATTTT. As protein: CASSVGLGGGADTQYF. This chain links TRBV9 with TRBJ2-3; 9 nucleotides agree with TRBD2. The CDR3 sequence is 16 residues long. Germline CDR1 SGDLS, CDR2 YYNGEE. Trimming at V came to 0 bases and at J to 4 bases, leaving 6 bases not matched to a gene.

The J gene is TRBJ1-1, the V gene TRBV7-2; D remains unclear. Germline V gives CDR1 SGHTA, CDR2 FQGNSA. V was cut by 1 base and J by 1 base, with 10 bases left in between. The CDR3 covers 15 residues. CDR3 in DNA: TGTGCCAGCAGCTTAGATCGGACTCCGAACACTGAAGCTTTCTTT. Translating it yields CASSLDRTPNTEAFF.

The CDR3 spells CASSFRSGGRNEQFF. DNA of the CDR3: TGTGCCAGCAGCTTCCGTAGCGGGGGACGAAATGAGCAGTTCTTC. This chain joins TRBV5-4 and TRBJ2-1, with 9 bases that match TRBD2. CDR1 and CDR2 (germline): SGHNT, YYREEE (reference sequence). This CDR3 spans 15 amino acids. Losses at the gene ends were 2 bases for V and 7 bases for J; bases not matched to a gene: 7.

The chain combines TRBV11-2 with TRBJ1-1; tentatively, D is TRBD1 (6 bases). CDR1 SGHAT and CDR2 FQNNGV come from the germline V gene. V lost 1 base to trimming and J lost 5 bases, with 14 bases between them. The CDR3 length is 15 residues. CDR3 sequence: CASSLGGGGWTEAFF. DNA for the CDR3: TGTGCCAGCAGCTTAGGTGGTGGGGGCTGGACTGAAGCTTTCTTT.

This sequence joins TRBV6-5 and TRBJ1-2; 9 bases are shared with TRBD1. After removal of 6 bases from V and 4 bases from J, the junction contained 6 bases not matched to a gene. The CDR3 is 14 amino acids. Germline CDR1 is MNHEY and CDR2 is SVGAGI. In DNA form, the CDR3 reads TGTGCCAGCAGATCTACAGGGGGCGTCTATGGCTACACCTTC. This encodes CASRSTGGVYGYTF.

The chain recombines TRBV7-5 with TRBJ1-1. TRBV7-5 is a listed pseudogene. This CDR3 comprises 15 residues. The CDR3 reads CASSRTRSDNTEAFF. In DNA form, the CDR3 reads TGTGCCAGCAGCAGGACCCGAAGCGATAACACTGAAGCTTTCTTT.

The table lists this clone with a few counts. CDR3 coding DNA: TGTGCCAGCAGCTCCGGGGCAACGGGGAGTACACAAGAGACCCAGTACTTC. Protein sequence: CASSSGATGSTQETQYF. This chain joins TRBV5-4 and TRBJ2-5, with D possibly being TRBD1 or TRBD2 (5 bases each). This CDR3 comprises 17 residues. Trimming stripped 3 bases from V and 2 bases from J, with 20 bases between. The germline V gene encodes CDR1 SGHNT and CDR2 YYREEE (reference sequence).

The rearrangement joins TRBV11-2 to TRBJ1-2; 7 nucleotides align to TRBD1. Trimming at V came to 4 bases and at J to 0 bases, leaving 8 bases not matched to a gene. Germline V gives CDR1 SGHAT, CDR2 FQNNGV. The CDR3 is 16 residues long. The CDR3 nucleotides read TGTGCCAGCAGCTCGAGAGTGACAGGGACTAACTATGGCTACACCTTC. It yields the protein CASSSRVTGTNYGYTF. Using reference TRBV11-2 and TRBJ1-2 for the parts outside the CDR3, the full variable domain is EAGVAQSPRYKIIEKRQSVAFWCNPISGHATLYWYQQILGQGPKLLIQFQNNGVVDDSQLPKDRFSAERLKGVDSTLKIQPAKLEDSAVYLCASSSRVTGTNYGYTFGSGTRLTVV.

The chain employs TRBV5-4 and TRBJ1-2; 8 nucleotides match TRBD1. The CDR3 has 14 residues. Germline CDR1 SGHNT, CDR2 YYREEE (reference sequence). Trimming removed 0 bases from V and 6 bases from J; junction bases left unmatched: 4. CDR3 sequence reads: CASSLDRGDDGYTF. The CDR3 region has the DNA TGTGCCAGCAGCTTGGACAGGGGGGATGATGGCTACACCTTC.

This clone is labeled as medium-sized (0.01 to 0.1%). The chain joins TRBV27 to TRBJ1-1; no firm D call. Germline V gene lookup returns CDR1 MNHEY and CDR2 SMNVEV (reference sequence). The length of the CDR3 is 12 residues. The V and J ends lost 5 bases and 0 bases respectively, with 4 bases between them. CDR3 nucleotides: TGTGCCAGCAGTGGGGTGAACACTGAAGCTTTCTTT. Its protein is CASSGVNTEAFF.

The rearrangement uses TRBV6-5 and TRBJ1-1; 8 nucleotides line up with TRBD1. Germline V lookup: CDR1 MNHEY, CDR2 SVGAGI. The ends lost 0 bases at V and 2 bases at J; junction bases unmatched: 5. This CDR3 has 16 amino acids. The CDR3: CASSYSGRGQNTEAFF. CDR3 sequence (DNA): TGTGCCAGCAGTTACTCTGGCAGGGGGCAAAACACTGAAGCTTTCTTT.

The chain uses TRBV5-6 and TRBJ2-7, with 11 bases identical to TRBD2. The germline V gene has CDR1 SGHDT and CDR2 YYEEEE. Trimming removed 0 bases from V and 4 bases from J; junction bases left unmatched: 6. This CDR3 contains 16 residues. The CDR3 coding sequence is TGTGCCAGCAGCTTGGCCTTAGCGGGGGGGCTATACGAGCAGTACTTC. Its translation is CASSLALAGGLYEQYF.

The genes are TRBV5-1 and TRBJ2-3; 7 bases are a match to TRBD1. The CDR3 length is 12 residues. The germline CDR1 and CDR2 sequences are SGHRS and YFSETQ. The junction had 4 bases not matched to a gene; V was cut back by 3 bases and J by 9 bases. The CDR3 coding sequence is TGCGCCAGCAGCTCGACAGGGATCACGCAGTATTTT. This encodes CASSSTGITQYF.

The CDR3, as DNA: TGTGCCAGCAGCTTTTCGTCAGGGAGGTTCGCTGAAGCTTTCTTT. Its translation is CASSFSSGRFAEAFF. The chain recombines TRBV5-5 with TRBJ1-1; maybe TRBD1 (5 bases). CDR3 length: 15 amino acids. From germline, CDR1 is SGHKS and CDR2 YYEKEE (reference sequence). The V and J ends lost 2 bases and 6 bases respectively, with 17 bases between them.

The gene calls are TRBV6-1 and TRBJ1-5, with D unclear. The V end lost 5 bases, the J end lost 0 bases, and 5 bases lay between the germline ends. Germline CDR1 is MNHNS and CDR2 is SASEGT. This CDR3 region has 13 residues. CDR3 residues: CASSTDSNQPQHF. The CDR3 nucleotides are TGTGCCAGCAGTACAGATAGCAATCAGCCCCAGCATTTT.

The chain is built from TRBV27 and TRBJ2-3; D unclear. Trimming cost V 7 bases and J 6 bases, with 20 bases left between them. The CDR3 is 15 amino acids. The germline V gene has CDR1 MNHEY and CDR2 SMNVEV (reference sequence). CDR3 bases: TGTGCCAGCACTACTGGGATCTCCGGTGGGGATACGCAGTATTTT. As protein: CASTTGISGGDTQYF.

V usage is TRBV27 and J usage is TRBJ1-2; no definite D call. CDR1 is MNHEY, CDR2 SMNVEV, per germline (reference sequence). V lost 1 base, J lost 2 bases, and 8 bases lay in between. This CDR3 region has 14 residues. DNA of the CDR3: TGTGCCAGCAGTTTATATCCGGGGAACTATGGCTACACCTTC. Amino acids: CASSLYPGNYGYTF.

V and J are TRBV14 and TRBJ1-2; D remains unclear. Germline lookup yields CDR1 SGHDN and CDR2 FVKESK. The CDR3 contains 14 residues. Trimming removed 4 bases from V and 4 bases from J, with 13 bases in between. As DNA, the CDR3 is TGTGCCAGCAGCCCCCGTGTTAGAGGCTATGGCTACACCTTC. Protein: CASSPRVRGYGYTF.

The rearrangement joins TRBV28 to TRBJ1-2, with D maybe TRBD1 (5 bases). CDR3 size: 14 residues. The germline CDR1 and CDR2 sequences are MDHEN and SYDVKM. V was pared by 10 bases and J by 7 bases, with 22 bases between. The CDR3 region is CANSPAGLQSGYTF. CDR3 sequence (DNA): TGTGCCAACTCCCCCGCAGGGTTACAATCTGGCTACACCTTC.